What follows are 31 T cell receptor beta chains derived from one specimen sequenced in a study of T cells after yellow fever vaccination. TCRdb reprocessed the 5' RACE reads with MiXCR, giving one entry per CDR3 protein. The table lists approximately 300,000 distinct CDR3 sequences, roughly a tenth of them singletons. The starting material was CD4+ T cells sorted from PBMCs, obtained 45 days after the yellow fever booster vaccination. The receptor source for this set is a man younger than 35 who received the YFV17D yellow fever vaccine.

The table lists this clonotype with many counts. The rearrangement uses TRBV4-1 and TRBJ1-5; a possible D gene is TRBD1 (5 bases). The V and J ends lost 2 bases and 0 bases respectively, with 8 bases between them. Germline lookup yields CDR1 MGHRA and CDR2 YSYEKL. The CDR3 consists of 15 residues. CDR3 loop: CASSQQGISNQPQHF. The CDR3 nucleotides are TGCGCCAGCAGCCAACAGGGAATTAGCAATCAGCCCCAGCATTTT.

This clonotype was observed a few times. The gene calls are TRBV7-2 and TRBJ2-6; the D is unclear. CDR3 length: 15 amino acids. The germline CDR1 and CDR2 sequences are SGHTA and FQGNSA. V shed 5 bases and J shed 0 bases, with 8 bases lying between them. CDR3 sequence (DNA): TGTGCCAGCAGCCAGCCGAGCTCTGGGGCCAACGTCCTGACTTTC. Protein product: CASSQPSSGANVLTF.

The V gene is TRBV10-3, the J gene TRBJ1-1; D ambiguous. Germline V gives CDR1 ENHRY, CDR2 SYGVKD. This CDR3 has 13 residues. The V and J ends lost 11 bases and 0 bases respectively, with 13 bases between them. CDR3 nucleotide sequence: TGTGCCCTTCGGGAGGATTTGAACACTGAAGCTTTCTTT. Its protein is CALREDLNTEAFF.

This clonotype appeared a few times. CDR3 sequence (DNA): TGTGCCAGCAGCTTATTCTCCCTGGACAATGAGCAGTTCTTC. This translates into CASSLFSLDNEQFF. This chain uses TRBV7-2 with TRBJ2-1; D not resolved. The CDR3 is 14 amino acids. The germline V gene encodes CDR1 SGHTA and CDR2 FQGNSA. V was clipped by 2 bases and J by 5 bases, with 10 bases between them.

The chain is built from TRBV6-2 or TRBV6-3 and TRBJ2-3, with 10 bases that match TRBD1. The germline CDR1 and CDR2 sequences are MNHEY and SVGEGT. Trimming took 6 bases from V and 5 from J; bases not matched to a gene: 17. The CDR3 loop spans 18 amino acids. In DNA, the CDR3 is TGTGCCAGCAGCCGGGACAGGGGTTCGATGGGGCTATTAGATACGCAGTATTTT. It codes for CASSRDRGSMGLLDTQYF.

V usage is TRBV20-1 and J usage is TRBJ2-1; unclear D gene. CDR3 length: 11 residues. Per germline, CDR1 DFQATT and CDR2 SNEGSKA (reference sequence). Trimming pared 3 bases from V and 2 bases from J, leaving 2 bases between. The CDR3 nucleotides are TGCAGTGCTAGTACCTACAATGAGCAGTTCTTC. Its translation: CSASTYNEQFF.

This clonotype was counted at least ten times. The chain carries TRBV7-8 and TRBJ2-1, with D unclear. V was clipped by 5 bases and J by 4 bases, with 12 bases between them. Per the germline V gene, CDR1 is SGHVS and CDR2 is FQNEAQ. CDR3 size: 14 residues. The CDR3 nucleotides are TGTGCCAGCAGCCAAACGGTGCGGTACAATGAGCAGTTCTTC. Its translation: CASSQTVRYNEQFF.

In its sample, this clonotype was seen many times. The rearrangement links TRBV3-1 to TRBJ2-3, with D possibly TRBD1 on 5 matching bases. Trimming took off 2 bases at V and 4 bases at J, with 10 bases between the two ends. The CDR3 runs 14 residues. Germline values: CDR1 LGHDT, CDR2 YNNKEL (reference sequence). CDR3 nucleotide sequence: TGTGCCAGCAGCCAAAGAGAAGGGGCAGATACGCAGTATTTT. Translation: CASSQREGADTQYF.

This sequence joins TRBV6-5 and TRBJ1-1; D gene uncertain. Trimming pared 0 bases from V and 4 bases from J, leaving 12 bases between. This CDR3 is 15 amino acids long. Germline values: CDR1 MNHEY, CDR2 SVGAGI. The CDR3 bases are TGTGCCAGCAGTTACTCGAGTTTGGGAATCACTGAAGCTTTCTTT. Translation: CASSYSSLGITEAFF.

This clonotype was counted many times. The CDR3 here is CSARVGGASGQPQHF. The DNA of the CDR3 is TGCAGTGCTAGAGTAGGGGGCGCGTCGGGTCAGCCCCAGCATTTT. This sequence joins TRBV20-1 and TRBJ1-5; 7 bases agree with TRBD1. V lost 1 base to trimming and J lost 6 bases; unmatched junction nucleotides: 9. The CDR3 totals 15 residues. The V gene's germline CDR1 is DFQATT and CDR2 SNEGSKA (reference sequence).

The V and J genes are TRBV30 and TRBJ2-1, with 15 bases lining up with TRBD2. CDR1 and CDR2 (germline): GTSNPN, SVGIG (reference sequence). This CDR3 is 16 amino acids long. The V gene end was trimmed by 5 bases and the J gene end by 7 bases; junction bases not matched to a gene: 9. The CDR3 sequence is CAWGRPGTSGGNEQFF. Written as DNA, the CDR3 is TGTGCCTGGGGACGTCCAGGGACTAGCGGGGGGAATGAGCAGTTCTTC.

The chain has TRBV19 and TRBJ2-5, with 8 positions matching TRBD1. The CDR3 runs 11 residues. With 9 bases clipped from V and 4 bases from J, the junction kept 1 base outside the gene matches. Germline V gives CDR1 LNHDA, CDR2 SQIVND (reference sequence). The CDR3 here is CARTGVETQYF. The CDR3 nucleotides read TGTGCCAGGACAGGGGTAGAGACCCAGTACTTC.

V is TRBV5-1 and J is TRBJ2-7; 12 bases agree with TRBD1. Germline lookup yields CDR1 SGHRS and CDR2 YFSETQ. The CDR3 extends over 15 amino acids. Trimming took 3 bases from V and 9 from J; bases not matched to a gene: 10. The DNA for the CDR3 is TGCGCCAGCAGCTCCGACCCGGGACAGGGGGCGCGGCAGTACGTC. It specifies CASSSDPGQGARQYV.

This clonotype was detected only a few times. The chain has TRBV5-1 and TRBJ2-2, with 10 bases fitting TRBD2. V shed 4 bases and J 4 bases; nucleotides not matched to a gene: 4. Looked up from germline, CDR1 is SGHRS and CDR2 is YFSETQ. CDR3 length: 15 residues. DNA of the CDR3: TGCGCCAGCAGCCAGCGGGGGGGCGGCACCGGGGAGCTGTTTTTT. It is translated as CASSQRGGGTGELFF.

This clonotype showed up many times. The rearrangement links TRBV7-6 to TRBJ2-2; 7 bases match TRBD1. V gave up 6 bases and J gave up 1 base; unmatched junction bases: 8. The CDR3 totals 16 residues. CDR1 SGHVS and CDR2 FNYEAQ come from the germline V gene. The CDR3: CASRSARGRNTGELFF. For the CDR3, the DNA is TGTGCCAGCAGATCGGCTAGGGGGCGGAACACCGGGGAGCTGTTTTTT.

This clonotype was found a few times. The CDR3 DNA is TGCGCCAGCAGCCCGACAGGGCCTAATGAAAAACTGTTTTTT. Translated, it gives CASSPTGPNEKLFF. The chain carries TRBV5-1 and TRBJ1-4; 7 bases align to TRBD1. Germline assignment: CDR1 SGHRS and CDR2 YFSETQ. Germline trimming cut 4 bases from V and 3 bases from J; bases unmatched to any gene: 3. The CDR3 loop spans 14 amino acids.

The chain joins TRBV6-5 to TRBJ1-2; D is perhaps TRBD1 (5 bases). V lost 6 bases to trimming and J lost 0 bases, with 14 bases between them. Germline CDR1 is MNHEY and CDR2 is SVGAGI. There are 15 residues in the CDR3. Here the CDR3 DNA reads TGTGCCAGCAGCTCGGGGACGGTTCCTAACTATGGCTACACCTTC. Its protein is CASSSGTVPNYGYTF.

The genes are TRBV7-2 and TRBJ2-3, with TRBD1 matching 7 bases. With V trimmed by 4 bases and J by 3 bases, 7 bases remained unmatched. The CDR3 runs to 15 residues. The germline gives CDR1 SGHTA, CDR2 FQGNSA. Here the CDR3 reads CASSSFLTGTDTQYF. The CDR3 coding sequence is TGTGCCAGCAGCTCCTTCCTGACAGGGACAGATACGCAGTATTTT. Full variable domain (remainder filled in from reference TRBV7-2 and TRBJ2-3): GAGVSQSPSNKVTEKGKDVELRCDPISGHTALYWYRQSLGQGLEFLIYFQGNSAPDKSGLPSDRFSAERTGGSVSTLTIQRTQQEDSAVYLCASSSFLTGTDTQYFGPGTRLTVL.

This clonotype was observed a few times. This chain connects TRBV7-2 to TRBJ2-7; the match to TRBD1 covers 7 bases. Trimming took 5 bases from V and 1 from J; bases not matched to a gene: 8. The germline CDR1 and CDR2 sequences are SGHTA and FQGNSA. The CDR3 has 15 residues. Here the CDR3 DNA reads TGTGCCAGCAGCCGAGAACAGGGGATTTCCTACGAGCAGTACTTC. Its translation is CASSREQGISYEQYF.

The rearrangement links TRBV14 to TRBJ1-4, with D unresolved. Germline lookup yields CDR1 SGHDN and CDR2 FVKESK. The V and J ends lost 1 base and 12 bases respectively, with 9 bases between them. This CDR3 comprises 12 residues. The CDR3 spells CASSQGLVELFF. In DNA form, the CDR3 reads TGTGCCAGCAGCCAAGGACTTGTAGAACTGTTTTTT.

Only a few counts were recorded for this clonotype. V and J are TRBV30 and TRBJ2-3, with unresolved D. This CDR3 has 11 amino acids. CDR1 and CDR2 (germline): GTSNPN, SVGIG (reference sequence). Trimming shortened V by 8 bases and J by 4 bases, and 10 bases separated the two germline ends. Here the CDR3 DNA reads TGTGCCCGAGGTACAGCAGATACGCAGTATTTT. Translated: CARGTADTQYF.

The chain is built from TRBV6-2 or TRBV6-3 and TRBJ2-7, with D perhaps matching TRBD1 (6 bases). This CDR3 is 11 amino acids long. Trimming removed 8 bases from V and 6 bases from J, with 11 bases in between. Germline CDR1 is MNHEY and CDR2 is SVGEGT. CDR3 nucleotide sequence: TGTGCCAGCTCAAGGGACACCGAGCAGTACTTC. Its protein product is CASSRDTEQYF.

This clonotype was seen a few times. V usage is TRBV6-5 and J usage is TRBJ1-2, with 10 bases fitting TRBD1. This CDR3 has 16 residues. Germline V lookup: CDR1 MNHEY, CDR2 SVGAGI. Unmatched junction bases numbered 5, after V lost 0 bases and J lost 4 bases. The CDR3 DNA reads TGTGCCAGCAGTTACTCGACAGGGGGCGCGGCCTATGGCTACACCTTC. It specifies CASSYSTGGAAYGYTF.

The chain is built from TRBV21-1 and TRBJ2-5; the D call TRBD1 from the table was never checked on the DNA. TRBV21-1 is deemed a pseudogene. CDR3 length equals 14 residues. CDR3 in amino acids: CASSKPSGVETQYF. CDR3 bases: TGTGCCAGCAGCAAACCGTCCGGGGTTGAGACCCAGTACTTC.

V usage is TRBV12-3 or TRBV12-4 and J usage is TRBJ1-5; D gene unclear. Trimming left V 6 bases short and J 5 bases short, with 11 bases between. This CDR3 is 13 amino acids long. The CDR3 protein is CASSLQVDQPQHF. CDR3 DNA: TGTGCCAGCAGCCTCCAAGTAGATCAGCCCCAGCATTTT.

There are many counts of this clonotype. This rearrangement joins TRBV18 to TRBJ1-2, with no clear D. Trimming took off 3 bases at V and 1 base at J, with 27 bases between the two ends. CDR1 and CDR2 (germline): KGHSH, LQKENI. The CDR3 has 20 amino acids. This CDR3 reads CASSPDGARLRSAFNYGYTF. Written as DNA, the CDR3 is TGTGCCAGCTCACCGGACGGAGCACGCCTGAGATCAGCTTTTAACTATGGCTACACCTTC.

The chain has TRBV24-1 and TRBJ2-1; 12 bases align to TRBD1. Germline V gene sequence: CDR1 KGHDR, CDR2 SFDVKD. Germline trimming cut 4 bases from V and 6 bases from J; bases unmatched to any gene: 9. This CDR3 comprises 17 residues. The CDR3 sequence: CATSDHTRDRGLNEQFF. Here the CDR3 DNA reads TGTGCCACCAGTGACCACACCCGGGACAGGGGGCTCAATGAGCAGTTCTTC.

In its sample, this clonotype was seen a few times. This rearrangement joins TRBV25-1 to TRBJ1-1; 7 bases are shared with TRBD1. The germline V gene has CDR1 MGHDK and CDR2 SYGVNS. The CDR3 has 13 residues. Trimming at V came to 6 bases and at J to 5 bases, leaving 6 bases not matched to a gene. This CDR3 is CASRYAGGTEAFF. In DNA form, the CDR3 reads TGTGCCAGCAGGTACGCAGGGGGGACTGAAGCTTTCTTT.

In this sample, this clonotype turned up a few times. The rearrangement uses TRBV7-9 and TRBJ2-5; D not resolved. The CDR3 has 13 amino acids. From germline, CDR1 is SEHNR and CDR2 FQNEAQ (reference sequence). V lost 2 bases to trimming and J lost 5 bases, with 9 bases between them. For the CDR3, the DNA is TGTGCCAGCAGCTTACGTCCTTGGGAGACCCAGTACTTC. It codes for CASSLRPWETQYF.

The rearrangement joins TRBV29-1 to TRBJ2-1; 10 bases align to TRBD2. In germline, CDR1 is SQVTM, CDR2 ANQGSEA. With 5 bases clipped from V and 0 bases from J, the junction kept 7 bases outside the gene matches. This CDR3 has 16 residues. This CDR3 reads CSVTGLALLSYNEQFF. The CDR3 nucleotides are TGCAGCGTTACGGGACTAGCGCTCCTCTCCTACAATGAGCAGTTCTTC.

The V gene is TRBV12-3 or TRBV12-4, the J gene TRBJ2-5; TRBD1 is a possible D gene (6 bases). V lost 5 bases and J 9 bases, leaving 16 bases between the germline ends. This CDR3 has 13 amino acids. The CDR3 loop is CASSPQGTAAQYF. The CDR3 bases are TGTGCCAGCAGTCCCCAGGGGACCGCCGCCCAGTACTTC.